The 27 T cell receptor beta chains given below trace back to one sample, sequenced in a study of identical twins. TCRdb reprocessed the 5' RACE reads via MiXCR and lists one record per CDR3 protein. The table has hundreds of thousands of distinct CDR3 sequences, more than 6.5% seen once. These data are also associated with another study on yellow fever vaccine responses in identical twins.

Sequenced sample: PBMCs. The receptors were gathered from a woman aged 18-29 years in good health.

The table lists this clonotype with many counts. The rearrangement joins TRBV4-3 to TRBJ1-2; TRBD1 is a possible D gene (6 bases). Germline CDR1 is LGHNA and CDR2 is YSLEER. The ends were cut back, 4 bases at V and 4 bases at J, with 16 bases in the middle. The CDR3 runs 15 residues. The CDR3 reads CASSPGAWETYGYTF. The CDR3 bases are TGCGCCAGCAGCCCGGGGGCTTGGGAAACCTATGGCTACACCTTC.

This clonotype was found a few times. V and J are TRBV5-5 and TRBJ2-1, with 7 bases that match TRBD1. The trim removed 1 base at V and 9 bases at J, leaving 4 bases unmatched. CDR3 length: 13 amino acids. The germline V gene has CDR1 SGHKS and CDR2 YYEKEE (reference sequence). The CDR3 sequence: CASSLYQGVEQFF. CDR3 nucleotides: TGTGCCAGCAGCTTGTACCAGGGGGTTGAGCAGTTCTTC.

This clonotype turned up a few times. The chain couples TRBV4-2 to TRBJ1-2; perhaps TRBD1 as D (5 bases). This CDR3 region has 13 residues. The V and J ends lost 1 base and 5 bases respectively, with 8 bases between them. Germline V lookup: CDR1 LGHNA, CDR2 YNFKEQ. CDR3 nucleotides: TGTGCCAGCAGCCAAGGGGACGAATATGGCTACACCTTC. As protein: CASSQGDEYGYTF.

This clonotype was detected many times. This chain joins TRBV24-1 and TRBJ2-4, with TRBD1 as a possible D gene (5 bases). The CDR3 contains 19 residues. Deletions cut 1 base from V and 6 bases from J, with 24 bases between. The germline V gene encodes CDR1 KGHDR and CDR2 SFDVKD. CDR3 amino acids: CATSDFQGPGHGNRNIQYF. As DNA, the CDR3 is TGTGCCACCAGTGATTTTCAAGGTCCAGGGCACGGCAATAGAAACATTCAGTACTTC.

This clonotype was detected ten times or more. The chain combines TRBV6-5 with TRBJ2-1; tentatively, D is TRBD1 (6 bases). V was shortened by 2 bases and J by 5 bases, with 10 bases between the two germline ends. The CDR3 spans 14 residues. Looked up from germline, CDR1 is MNHEY and CDR2 is SVGAGI. The CDR3 nucleotides are TGTGCCAGCAGTTACGGGACACAGAACAATGAGCAGTTCTTC. Translation: CASSYGTQNNEQFF.

This clonotype has only a few counts. The rearrangement uses TRBV4-3 and TRBJ2-1; 8 bases map to TRBD2. The V gene's germline CDR1 is LGHNA and CDR2 YSLEER. V shed 4 bases and J 7 bases; nucleotides not matched to a gene: 12. The length of the CDR3 is 16 residues. The CDR3 reads CASSRAGVTISNEQFF. The CDR3 coding sequence is TGCGCCAGCAGCCGAGCGGGAGTGACTATTTCGAATGAGCAGTTCTTC.

The V gene is TRBV9, the J gene TRBJ2-5; D might be TRBD2 (6 bases). Trimming took 0 bases from V and 4 from J, leaving 16 bases between them. The CDR3 has 16 amino acids. CDR1 SGDLS and CDR2 YYNGEE come from the germline V gene. The CDR3 sequence is CASSVDSGPPSETQYF. CDR3 in DNA: TGTGCCAGCAGCGTAGACAGCGGGCCGCCCTCAGAGACCCAGTACTTC.

This clonotype was found many times. The rearrangement uses TRBV15 and TRBJ2-1; 12 bases align to TRBD1. This CDR3 region has 20 residues. The V gene's germline CDR1 is LNHNV and CDR2 YYDKDF (reference sequence). With 4 bases clipped from V and 0 bases from J, the junction kept 13 bases outside the gene matches. CDR3 coding DNA: TGTGCCACCAGCACTACGGGACAGGGGGCCCGTTCCCGCTCCTACAATGAGCAGTTCTTC. It encodes CATSTTGQGARSRSYNEQFF.

This clonotype was counted many times. The V gene is TRBV5-1, the J gene TRBJ2-1; unclear D gene. CDR1 is SGHRS and CDR2 is YFSETQ in the germline V gene. The CDR3 extends over 13 amino acids. V lost 5 bases, J lost 4 bases, and 10 bases lay in between. The CDR3 DNA reads as TGCGCCAGCAGACCGGCTGATTACAATGAGCAGTTCTTC. Its translation: CASRPADYNEQFF.

The chain carries TRBV5-1 and TRBJ2-1, with D possibly TRBD2 on 6 matching bases. The germline CDR1 and CDR2 sequences are SGHRS and YFSETQ. The germline V and J ends were trimmed by 4 bases and 7 bases, with 21 bases remaining between them. The CDR3 contains 16 residues. Here the CDR3 DNA reads TGCGCCAGCAGCCCCCGTGGGACTTTATCGGGTAATGAGCAGTTCTTC. Translated, it gives CASSPRGTLSGNEQFF.

This clonotype occurred many times. The chain joins TRBV12-3 or TRBV12-4 to TRBJ2-3, with D perhaps matching TRBD2 (5 bases). The CDR3 extends over 15 amino acids. Trimming cost V 4 bases and J 3 bases, with 14 bases left between them. This chain's CDR3 is CASSSDGDRTDTQYF. The CDR3 DNA reads TGTGCCAGCAGTTCCGACGGGGATAGGACAGATACGCAGTATTTT.

Concerning this clonotype itself: The junction shows a germline mismatch at one end, possibly a read error. The J gene is TRBJ2-1, the V gene TRBV7-7; D perhaps matches TRBD1 (6 bases). The CDR3 spans 19 residues. Looked up from germline, CDR1 is SSHAT and CDR2 is FNYEAQ (reference sequence). The CDR3 protein is CASSLTGLTETGQGSEQFF. In DNA form, the CDR3 reads TGTGCTAGCAGTCTTACAGGGCTTACTGAGACTGGGCAGGGCAGTGAGCAGTTCTTC. The full variable domain, in which reference TRBV7-7 and TRBJ2-1 provide the parts outside the CDR3, is GAGVSQSPRYKVTKRGQDVTLRCDPISSHATLYWYQQALGQGPEFLTYFNYEAQPDKSGLPSDRFSAERPEGSISTLTIQRTEQRDSAMYRCASSLTGLTETGQGSEQFFGPGTRLTVL.

CDR3 coding DNA: TGCGCCAGCAGCCAAGAACCTTTCTACAATGAGCAGTTCTTC. The encoded protein is CASSQEPFYNEQFF. J is TRBJ2-1 and V is TRBV4-3; no clear D. This CDR3 has 14 residues. Trimming shortened V by 0 bases and J by 3 bases, and 6 bases separated the two germline ends. Germline V lookup: CDR1 LGHNA, CDR2 YSLEER.

J is TRBJ2-2 and V is TRBV12-3 or TRBV12-4; D may be TRBD2 (6 bases). Trimming removed 11 bases from V and 7 bases from J, with 11 bases in between. This CDR3 region has 11 residues. The CDR3 sequence is CAGWEDGELFF. CDR3 sequence (DNA): TGTGCCGGGTGGGAGGACGGGGAGCTGTTTTTT.

J is TRBJ1-1 and V is TRBV12-3 or TRBV12-4; D not resolved. The CDR3 is 16 amino acids. Trimming removed 1 base from V and 2 bases from J, with 14 bases in between. The CDR3 nucleotides are TGTGCCAGCAGTTTAGTACCAGGAGCAAGTAACACTGAAGCTTTCTTT. This translates into CASSLVPGASNTEAFF.

The rearrangement links TRBV6-4 to TRBJ2-5; 8 bases agree with TRBD2. This CDR3 comprises 15 residues. The V gene end was trimmed by 3 bases and the J gene end by 5 bases; junction bases not matched to a gene: 8. Germline assignment: CDR1 MRHNA and CDR2 SNTAGT. The CDR3 is CASSERAGGQETQYF. As DNA, the CDR3 is TGTGCCAGCAGTGAACGGGCGGGGGGTCAGGAGACCCAGTACTTC.

This clonotype came up many times. This sequence joins TRBV5-1 and TRBJ2-7; TRBD1 agrees at 7 bases. V shed 4 bases, J shed 3 bases, and the junction held 13 bases outside the gene matches. The V gene's germline CDR1 is SGHRS and CDR2 YFSETQ. The CDR3 runs to 16 residues. CDR3 nucleotides: TGCGCCAGCAGCACGGAGACAGGGCCCACCTTCTACGAGCAGTACTTC. Translating it yields CASSTETGPTFYEQYF. Based on the CDR3 plus reference TRBV5-1 and TRBJ2-7, the full variable domain is KAGVTQTPRYLIKTRGQQVTLSCSPISGHRSVSWYQQTPGQGLQFLFEYFSETQRNKGNFPGRFSGRQFSNSRSEMNVSTLELGDSALYLCASSTETGPTFYEQYFGPGTRLTVT.

Many counts were recorded for this clonotype. This rearrangement joins TRBV15 to TRBJ1-2; D ambiguous. Germline V lookup: CDR1 LNHNV, CDR2 YYDKDF (reference sequence). The CDR3 sequence is 16 residues long. Trimming cost V 0 bases and J 6 bases, with 17 bases left between them. The CDR3 DNA reads as TGTGCCACCAGCAGAGATCTTCTGGGGATGGAAAATGGCTACACCTTC. This gives the protein CATSRDLLGMENGYTF.

This rearrangement joins TRBV30 to TRBJ2-3; D not resolved. The CDR3 has 10 residues. Trimming removed 5 bases at V and 4 bases at J, with 4 bases between. The germline V gene has CDR1 GTSNPN and CDR2 SVGIG (reference sequence). The CDR3 DNA sequence: TGTGCCTGGGGCCCAGATACGCAGTATTTT. This sequence encodes CAWGPDTQYF.

The chain has TRBV20-1 and TRBJ2-7; D perhaps matches TRBD2 (5 bases). This CDR3 has 14 residues. Germline values: CDR1 DFQATT, CDR2 SNEGSKA (reference sequence). Trimming pared 6 bases from V and 5 bases from J, leaving 20 bases between. CDR3 protein: CSAPPRKASHEQYF. The CDR3 region has the DNA TGCAGTGCCCCGCCGAGAAAAGCTAGCCACGAGCAGTACTTC.

The chain recombines TRBV21-1 with TRBJ2-7; the table's D call of TRBD1 was not tested on the DNA. TRBV21-1 is marked as a pseudogene. This CDR3 is 16 amino acids long. The CDR3 nucleotides read TGTGCCAGCAGCAGCCGGGACAGGTTCCGTTCCTACGAGCAGTACTTC. Protein product: CASSSRDRFRSYEQYF.

In its sample, this clonotype was seen a few times. This chain joins TRBV5-1 and TRBJ2-7; TRBD1 matches 8 bases. The junction had 4 bases not matched to a gene; V was cut back by 0 bases and J by 2 bases. This CDR3 is built from 15 residues. Germline CDR1 SGHRS, CDR2 YFSETQ. CDR3 nucleotide sequence: TGCGCCAGCAGCTTGGAACAGGGGGGTACCTACGAGCAGTACTTC. Protein sequence: CASSLEQGGTYEQYF.

This clonotype was observed a handful of times. This chain uses TRBV7-9 with TRBJ1-1; weak D call: TRBD1 (6 bases). The V and J ends lost 3 bases and 4 bases respectively, with 18 bases between them. Germline V CDR1 and CDR2: SEHNR, FQNEAQ (reference sequence). The CDR3 covers 16 residues. CDR3 nucleotide sequence: TGTGCCAGCAGCTTCTTTCTTGGGGGCCCCTCCACTGAAGCTTTCTTT. It is translated as CASSFFLGGPSTEAFF.

This chain uses TRBV20-1 with TRBJ2-2; D is unresolved. The CDR3 is 14 residues long. Trimming stripped 3 bases from V and 1 base from J, with 9 bases between. CDR1 DFQATT and CDR2 SNEGSKA come from the germline V gene (reference sequence). This chain's CDR3 is CSARAGQNTGELFF. In DNA form, the CDR3 reads TGCAGTGCTAGGGCAGGTCAGAACACCGGGGAGCTGTTTTTT.

This clonotype came up many times. V usage is TRBV2 and J usage is TRBJ1-6; TRBD1 matches 8 bases. Germline V gene data show CDR1 as SNHLY and CDR2 as FYNNEI. The CDR3 extends over 15 amino acids. The junction had 7 bases not matched to a gene; V was cut back by 3 bases and J by 9 bases. For the CDR3, the DNA is TGTGCCAGCAGTGACAGGGGGCCAAGGATTTCACCCCTCCACTTT. This translates into CASSDRGPRISPLHF.

The chain couples TRBV12-3 or TRBV12-4 to TRBJ2-5; D is possibly TRBD2 (6 bases). There are 14 residues in the CDR3. Trimming pared 5 bases from V and 3 bases from J, leaving 13 bases between. This chain's CDR3 is CASSTTGSEETQYF. The CDR3 DNA reads TGTGCCAGCAGTACCACCGGGAGTGAAGAGACCCAGTACTTC.

The J gene is TRBJ2-1, the V gene TRBV15; 7 bases agree with TRBD1. The V and J ends lost 1 base and 10 bases, in that order; junction bases with no gene match: 7. CDR3 length: 14 residues. CDR1 is LNHNV, CDR2 YYDKDF, per germline (reference sequence). CDR3 sequence: CATSRVGRGQEQFF. The CDR3 region has the DNA TGTGCCACCAGCAGAGTTGGAAGGGGGCAAGAGCAGTTCTTC.